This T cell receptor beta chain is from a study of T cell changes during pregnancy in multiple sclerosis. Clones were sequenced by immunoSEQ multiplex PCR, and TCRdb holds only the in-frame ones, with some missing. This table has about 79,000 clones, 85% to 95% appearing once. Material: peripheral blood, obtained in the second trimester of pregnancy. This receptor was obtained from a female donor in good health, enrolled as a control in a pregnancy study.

This CDR3 reads CASSFPQNTEAFF. For the CDR3, the DNA is TGTGCCAGCAGCTTCCCCCAGAACACTGAAGCTTTCTTT. V is TRBV5-8 and J is TRBJ1-1, with D unresolved. The CDR3 totals 13 residues. V lost 2 bases and J lost 1, with 6 bases in between. CDR1 SGHTS and CDR2 YDEGEE come from the germline V gene.